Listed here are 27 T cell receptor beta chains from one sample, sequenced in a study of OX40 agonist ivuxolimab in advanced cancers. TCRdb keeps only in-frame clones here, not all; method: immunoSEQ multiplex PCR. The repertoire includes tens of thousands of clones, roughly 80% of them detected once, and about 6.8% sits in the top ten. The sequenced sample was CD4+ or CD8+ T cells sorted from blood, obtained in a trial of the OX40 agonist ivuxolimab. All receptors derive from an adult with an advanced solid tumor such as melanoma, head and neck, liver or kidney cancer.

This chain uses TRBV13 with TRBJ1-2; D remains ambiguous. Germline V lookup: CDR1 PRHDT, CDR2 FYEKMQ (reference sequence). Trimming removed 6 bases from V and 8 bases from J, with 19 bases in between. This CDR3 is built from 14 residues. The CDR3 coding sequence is TGTGCCAGCAGTTTATCGCTTGAGGGTTGGGGCTACACCTTC. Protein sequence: CASSLSLEGWGYTF.

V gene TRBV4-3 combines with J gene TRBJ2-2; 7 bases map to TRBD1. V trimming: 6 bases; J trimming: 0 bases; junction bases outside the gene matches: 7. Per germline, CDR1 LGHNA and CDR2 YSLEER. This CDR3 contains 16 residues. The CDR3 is CASSQTGATNTGELFF. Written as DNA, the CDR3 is TGCGCCAGCAGTCAAACAGGGGCTACGAACACCGGGGAGCTGTTTTTT.

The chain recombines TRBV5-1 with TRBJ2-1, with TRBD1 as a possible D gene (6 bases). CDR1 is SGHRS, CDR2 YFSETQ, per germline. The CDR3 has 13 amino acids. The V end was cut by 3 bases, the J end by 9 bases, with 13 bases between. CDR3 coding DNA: TGCGCCAGCAGCTCCAACACAGGGTTTGAGCAGTTCTTC. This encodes CASSSNTGFEQFF. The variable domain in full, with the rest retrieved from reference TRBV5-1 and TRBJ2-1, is KAGVTQTPRYLIKTRGQQVTLSCSPISGHRSVSWYQQTPGQGLQFLFEYFSETQRNKGNFPGRFSGRQFSNSRSEMNVSTLELGDSALYLCASSSNTGFEQFFGPGTRLTVL.

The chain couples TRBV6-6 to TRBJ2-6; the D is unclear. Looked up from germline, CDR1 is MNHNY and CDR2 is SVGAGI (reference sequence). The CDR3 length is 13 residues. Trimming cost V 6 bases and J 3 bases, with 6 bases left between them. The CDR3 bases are TGTGCCAGCAGATTACGTGGGGCCAACGTCCTGACTTTC. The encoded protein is CASRLRGANVLTF.

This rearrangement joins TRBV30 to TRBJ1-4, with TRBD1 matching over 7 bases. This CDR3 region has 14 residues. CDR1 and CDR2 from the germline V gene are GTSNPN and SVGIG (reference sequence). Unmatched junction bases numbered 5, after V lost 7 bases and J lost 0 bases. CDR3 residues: CAYWDRSTNEKLFF. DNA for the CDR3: TGTGCCTATTGGGACAGATCAACTAATGAAAAACTGTTTTTT.

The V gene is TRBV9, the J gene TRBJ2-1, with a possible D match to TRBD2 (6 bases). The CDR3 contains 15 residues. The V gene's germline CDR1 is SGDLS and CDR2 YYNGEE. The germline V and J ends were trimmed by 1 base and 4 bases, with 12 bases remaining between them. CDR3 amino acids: CASSVSQDYYNEQFF. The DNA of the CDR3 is TGTGCCAGCAGCGTAAGTCAGGACTATTACAATGAGCAGTTCTTC.

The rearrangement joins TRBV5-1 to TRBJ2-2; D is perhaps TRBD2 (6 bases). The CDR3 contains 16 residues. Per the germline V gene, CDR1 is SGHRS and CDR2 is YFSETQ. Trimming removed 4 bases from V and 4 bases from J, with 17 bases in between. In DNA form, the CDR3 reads TGCGCCAGCAGCCCCCACCGGGACTTTTCCACCGGGGAGCTGTTTTTT. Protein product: CASSPHRDFSTGELFF. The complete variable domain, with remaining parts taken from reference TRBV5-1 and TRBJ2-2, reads KAGVTQTPRYLIKTRGQQVTLSCSPISGHRSVSWYQQTPGQGLQFLFEYFSETQRNKGNFPGRFSGRQFSNSRSEMNVSTLELGDSALYLCASSPHRDFSTGELFFGEGSRLTVL.

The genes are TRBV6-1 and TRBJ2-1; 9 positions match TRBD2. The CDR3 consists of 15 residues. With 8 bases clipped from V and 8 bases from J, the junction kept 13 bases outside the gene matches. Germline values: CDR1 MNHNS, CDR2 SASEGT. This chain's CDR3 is CASLRRLAGFYEQFF. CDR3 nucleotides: TGTGCCAGCCTGAGGCGGCTAGCGGGGTTCTATGAGCAGTTCTTC.

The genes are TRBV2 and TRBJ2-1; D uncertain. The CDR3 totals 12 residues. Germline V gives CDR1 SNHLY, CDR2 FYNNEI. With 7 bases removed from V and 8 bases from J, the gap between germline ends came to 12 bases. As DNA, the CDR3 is TGTGCCAGCAACGAGGTCGCGGATGAGCAGTTCTTC. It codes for CASNEVADEQFF.

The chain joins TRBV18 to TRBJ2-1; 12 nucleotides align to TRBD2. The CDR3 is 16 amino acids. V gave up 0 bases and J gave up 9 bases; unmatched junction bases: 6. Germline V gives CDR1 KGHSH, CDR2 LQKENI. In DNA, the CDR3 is TGTGCCAGCTCACCACCCCGAACTAGCGGGAGGTCTGAGCAGTTCTTC. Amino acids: CASSPPRTSGRSEQFF.

The CDR3 is CASSVVAETYYNEQFF. The CDR3 region has the DNA TGTGCCAGCAGCGTAGTGGCGGAAACCTACTACAATGAGCAGTTCTTC. This chain uses TRBV9 with TRBJ2-1; no clear D gene. The germline CDR1 and CDR2 sequences are SGDLS and YYNGEE. The CDR3 length is 16 residues. The ends were cut back, 0 bases at V and 3 bases at J, with 13 bases in the middle.

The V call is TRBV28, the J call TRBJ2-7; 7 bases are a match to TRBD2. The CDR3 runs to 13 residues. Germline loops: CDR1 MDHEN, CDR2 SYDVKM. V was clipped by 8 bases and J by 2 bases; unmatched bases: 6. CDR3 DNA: TGTGCCAGCGGGCCGGGGGGACCCTACGAGCAGTACTTC. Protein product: CASGPGGPYEQYF.

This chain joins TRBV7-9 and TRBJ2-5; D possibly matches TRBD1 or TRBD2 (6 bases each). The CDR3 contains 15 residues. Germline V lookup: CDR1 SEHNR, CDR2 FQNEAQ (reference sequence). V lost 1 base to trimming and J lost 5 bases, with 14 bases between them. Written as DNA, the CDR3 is TGTGCCAGCAGCTTAGTGGGGGGCCCCAGGGAGACCCAGTACTTC. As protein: CASSLVGGPRETQYF.

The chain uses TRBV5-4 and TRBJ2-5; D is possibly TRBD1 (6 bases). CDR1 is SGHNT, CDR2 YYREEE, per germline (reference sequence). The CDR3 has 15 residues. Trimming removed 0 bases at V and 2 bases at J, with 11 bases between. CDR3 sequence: CASSLAWTEQETQYF. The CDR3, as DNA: TGTGCCAGCAGCTTGGCGTGGACAGAGCAAGAGACCCAGTACTTC.

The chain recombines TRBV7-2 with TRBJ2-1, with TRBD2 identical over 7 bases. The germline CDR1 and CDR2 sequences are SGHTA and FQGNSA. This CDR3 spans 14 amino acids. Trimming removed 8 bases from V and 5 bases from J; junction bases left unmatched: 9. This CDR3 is CASLRAGRNNEQFF. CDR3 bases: TGTGCCAGCCTCCGAGCGGGACGGAACAATGAGCAGTTCTTC.

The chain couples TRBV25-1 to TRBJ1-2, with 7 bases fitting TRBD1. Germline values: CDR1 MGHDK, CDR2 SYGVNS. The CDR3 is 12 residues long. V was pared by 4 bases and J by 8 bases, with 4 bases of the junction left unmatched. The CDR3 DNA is TGTGCCAGCAGTGGACAGGGCGAGGGCTACACCTTC. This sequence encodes CASSGQGEGYTF.

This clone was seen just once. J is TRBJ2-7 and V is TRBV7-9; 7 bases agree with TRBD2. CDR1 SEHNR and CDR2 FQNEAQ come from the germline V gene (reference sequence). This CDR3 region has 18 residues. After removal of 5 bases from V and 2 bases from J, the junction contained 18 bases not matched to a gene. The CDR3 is CASSISRGRGQGTYEQYF. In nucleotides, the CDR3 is TGTGCCAGCAGCATATCCCGGGGGAGGGGCCAAGGGACCTACGAGCAGTACTTC. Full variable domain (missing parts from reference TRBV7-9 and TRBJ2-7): DTGVSQNPRHKITKRGQNVTFRCDPISEHNRLYWYRQTLGQGPEFLTYFQNEAQLEKSRLLSDRFSAERPKGSFSTLEIQRTEQGDSAMYLCASSISRGRGQGTYEQYFGPGTRLTVT.

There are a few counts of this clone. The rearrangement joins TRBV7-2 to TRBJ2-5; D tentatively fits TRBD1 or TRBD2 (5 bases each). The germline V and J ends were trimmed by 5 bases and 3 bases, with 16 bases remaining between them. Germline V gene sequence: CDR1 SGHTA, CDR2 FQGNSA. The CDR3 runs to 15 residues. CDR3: CASSPGFRGEETQYF. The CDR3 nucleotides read TGTGCCAGCAGCCCAGGGTTTCGAGGGGAAGAGACCCAGTACTTC.

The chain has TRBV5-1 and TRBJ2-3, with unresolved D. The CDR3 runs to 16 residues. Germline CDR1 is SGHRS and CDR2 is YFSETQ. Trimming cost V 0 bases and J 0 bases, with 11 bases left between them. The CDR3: CASSLAGMLSTDTQYF. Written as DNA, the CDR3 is TGCGCCAGCAGCTTGGCAGGAATGCTAAGCACAGATACGCAGTATTTT.

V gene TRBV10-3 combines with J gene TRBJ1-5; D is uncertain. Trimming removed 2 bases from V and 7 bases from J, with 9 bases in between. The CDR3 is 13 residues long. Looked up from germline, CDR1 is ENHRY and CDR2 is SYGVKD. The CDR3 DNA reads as TGTGCCATCAGTGAGGGGCTTAGGCAGCCCCAGCATTTT. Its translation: CAISEGLRQPQHF.

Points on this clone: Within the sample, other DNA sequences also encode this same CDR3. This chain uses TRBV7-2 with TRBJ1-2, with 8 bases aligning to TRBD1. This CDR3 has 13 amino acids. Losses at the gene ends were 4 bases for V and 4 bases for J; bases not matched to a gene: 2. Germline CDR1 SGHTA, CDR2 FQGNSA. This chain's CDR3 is CASSSGQGYGYTF. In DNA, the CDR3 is TGTGCCAGCAGCTCCGGACAGGGCTATGGCTACACCTTC.

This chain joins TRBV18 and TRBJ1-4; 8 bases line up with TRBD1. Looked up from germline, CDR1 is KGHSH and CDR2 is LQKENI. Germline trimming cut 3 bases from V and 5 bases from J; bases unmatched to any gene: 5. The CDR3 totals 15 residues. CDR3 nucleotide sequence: TGTGCCAGCTCACCTGGACAGGGTATCAATGAAAAACTGTTTTTT. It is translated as CASSPGQGINEKLFF.

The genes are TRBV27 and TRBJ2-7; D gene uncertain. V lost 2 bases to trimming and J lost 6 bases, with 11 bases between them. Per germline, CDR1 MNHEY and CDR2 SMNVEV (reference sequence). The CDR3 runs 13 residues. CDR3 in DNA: TGTGCCAGCAGTTTAGAGCATCAGAGCGAGCAGTACTTC. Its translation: CASSLEHQSEQYF.

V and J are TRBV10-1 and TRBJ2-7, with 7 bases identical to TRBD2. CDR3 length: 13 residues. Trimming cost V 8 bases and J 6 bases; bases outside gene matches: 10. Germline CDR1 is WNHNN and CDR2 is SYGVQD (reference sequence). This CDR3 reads CASGTTSVSEQYF. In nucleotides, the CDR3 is TGCGCCAGCGGGACTACCTCGGTTAGCGAGCAGTACTTC.

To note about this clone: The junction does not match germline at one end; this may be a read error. This CDR3 reads CAGRTNYGYTF. The CDR3 DNA is TGTGCCGGCAGAACTAACTATGGCTACACCTTC. The chain links TRBV6-6 to TRBJ1-2; D is uncertain. CDR3 size: 11 residues. Germline V gene sequence: CDR1 MNHNY, CDR2 SVGAGI (reference sequence).

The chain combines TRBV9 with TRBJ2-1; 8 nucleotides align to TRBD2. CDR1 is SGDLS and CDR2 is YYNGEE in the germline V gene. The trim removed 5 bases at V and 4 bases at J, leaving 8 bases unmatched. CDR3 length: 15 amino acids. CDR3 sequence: CASSLTSGLYNEQFF. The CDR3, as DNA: TGTGCCAGCAGTCTAACTAGCGGCCTTTACAATGAGCAGTTCTTC.

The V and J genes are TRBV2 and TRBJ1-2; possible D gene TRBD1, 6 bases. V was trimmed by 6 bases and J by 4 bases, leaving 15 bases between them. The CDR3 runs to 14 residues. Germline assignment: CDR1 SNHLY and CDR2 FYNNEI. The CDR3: CASRIEGGIYGYTF. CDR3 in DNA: TGTGCCAGCAGGATCGAGGGGGGGATCTATGGCTACACCTTC.